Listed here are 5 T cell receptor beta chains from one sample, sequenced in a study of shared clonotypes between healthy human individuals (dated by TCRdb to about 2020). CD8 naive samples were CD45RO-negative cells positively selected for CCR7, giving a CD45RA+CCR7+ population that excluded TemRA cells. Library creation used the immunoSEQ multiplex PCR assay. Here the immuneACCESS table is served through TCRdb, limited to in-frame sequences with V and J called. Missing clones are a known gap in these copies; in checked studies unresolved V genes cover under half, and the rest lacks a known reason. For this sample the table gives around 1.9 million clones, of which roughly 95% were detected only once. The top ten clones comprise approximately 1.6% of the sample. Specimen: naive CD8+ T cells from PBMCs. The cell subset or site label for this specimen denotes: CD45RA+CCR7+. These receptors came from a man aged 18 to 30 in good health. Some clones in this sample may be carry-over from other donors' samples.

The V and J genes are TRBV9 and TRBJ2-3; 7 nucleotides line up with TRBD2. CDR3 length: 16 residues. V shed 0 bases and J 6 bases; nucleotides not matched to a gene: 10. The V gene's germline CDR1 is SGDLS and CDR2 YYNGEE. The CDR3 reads CASSVAEGGPGDTQYF. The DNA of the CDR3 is TGTGCCAGCAGCGTAGCTGAGGGAGGGCCGGGGGATACGCAGTATTTT.

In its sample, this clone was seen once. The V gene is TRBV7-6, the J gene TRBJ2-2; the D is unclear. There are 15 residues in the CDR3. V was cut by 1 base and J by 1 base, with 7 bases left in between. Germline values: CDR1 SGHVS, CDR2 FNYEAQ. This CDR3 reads CASSLGNGNTGELFF. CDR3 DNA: TGTGCCAGCAGCTTAGGAAACGGGAACACCGGGGAGCTGTTTTTT. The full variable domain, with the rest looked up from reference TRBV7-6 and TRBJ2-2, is GAGVSQSPRYKVTKRGQDVALRCDPISGHVSLYWYRQALGQGPEFLTYFNYEAQQDKSGLPNDRFSAERPEGSISTLTIQRTEQRDSAMYRCASSLGNGNTGELFFGEGSRLTVL.

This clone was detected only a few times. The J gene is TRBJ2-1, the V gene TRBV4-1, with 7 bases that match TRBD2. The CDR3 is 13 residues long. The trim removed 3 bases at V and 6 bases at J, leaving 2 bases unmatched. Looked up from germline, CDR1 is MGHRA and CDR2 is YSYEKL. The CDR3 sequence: CASSHRTSNEQFF. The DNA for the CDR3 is TGCGCCAGCAGCCACAGGACTAGCAATGAGCAGTTCTTC.

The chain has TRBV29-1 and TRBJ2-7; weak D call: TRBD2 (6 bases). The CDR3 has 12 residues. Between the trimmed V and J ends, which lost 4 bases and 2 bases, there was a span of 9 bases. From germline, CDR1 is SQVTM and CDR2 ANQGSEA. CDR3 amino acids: CSVAEGTYEQYF. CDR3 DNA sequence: TGCAGCGTTGCGGAGGGCACCTACGAGCAGTACTTC.

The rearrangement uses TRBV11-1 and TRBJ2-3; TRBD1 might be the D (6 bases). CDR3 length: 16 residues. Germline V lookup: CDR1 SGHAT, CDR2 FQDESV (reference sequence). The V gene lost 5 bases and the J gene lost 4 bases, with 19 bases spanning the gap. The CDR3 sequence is CASSHNREWGPDTQYF. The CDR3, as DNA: TGTGCCAGCAGCCATAACAGGGAGTGGGGCCCAGATACGCAGTATTTT.